This T cell receptor beta chain emerged from a study of blood T cell repertoires in COVID-19. This clone has a single count. In the source study's methods: Amplified reference gene primers provided the basis for estimating nucleated cell counts. This table comes from immunoSEQ multiplex PCR, and its TCRdb copy is limited to in-frame clones, with some not included. The V and J calls and clone size come from that table; D and trimming were worked out from the DNA. The table records some 250,000 clones, about 84% of them present only once. The clonotype was recovered from a woman of 80 years or more with acute or convalescent COVID-19. Sequenced input: peripheral blood.

The CDR3 sequence: CASSSQPSDNTGELFF. CDR3 bases: TGTGCCAGCAGCTCCCAGCCTAGCGACAACACCGGGGAGCTGTTTTTT. The rearrangement joins TRBV7-3 to TRBJ2-2; perhaps TRBD2 as D (6 bases). The germline V gene encodes CDR1 SGHTA and CDR2 FQGTGA. V lost 4 bases and J lost 2, with 14 bases in between. The CDR3 covers 16 residues.